This T cell receptor beta chain was found in a study of immune evolution from preneoplasia to lung adenocarcinoma. Regarding the study as a whole: Normal lung had the highest top T cell clone frequencies. Highest clonality occurred in KRAS-mutant, not EGFR-mutant or double wild-type, nodules.

Produced via immunoSEQ multiplex PCR; TCRdb's table is partial and in-frame only. The data contain tens of thousands of clones, around 79% of them singletons. This clone was seen once. Its antigen is still unknown. Nucleic acids came from premalignant or tumor cells enriched by macro-dissection. The germline V and J ends were trimmed by 1 base and 8 bases, with 14 bases remaining between them. This CDR3 region has 14 residues. The germline V gene encodes CDR1 SGHTA and CDR2 FQGNSA. This clonotype was sampled from a person aged 55 to 75 with lung adenocarcinoma. J is TRBJ1-2 and V is TRBV7-2; weak D call: TRBD1 (5 bases). Sequencing was done on a sample of FFPE invasive lung adenocarcinoma tissue. The CDR3 DNA sequence: TGTGCCAGCAGCTTAGGGGGAGGGGCTAGGGGCTACACCTTC. It encodes CASSLGGGARGYTF. Full variable domain (outside the CDR3, taken from reference TRBV7-2 and TRBJ1-2): GAGVSQSPSNKVTEKGKDVELRCDPISGHTALYWYRQSLGQGLEFLIYFQGNSAPDKSGLPSDRFSAERTGGSVSTLTIQRTQQEDSAVYLCASSLGGGARGYTFGSGTRLTVV.